The sequence of this T cell receptor beta chain was determined in a study of OX40 agonist ivuxolimab in advanced cancers. About the study: Of the participants, about 40% had some prior anti-PD-1, anti-PD-L1 or anti-CTLA-4 therapy, which was allowed. Study conclusions and caveats: CD4+ T cells averaged fewer expanded clones than CD8+ T cells.

Looked up from germline, CDR1 is SGDLS and CDR2 is YYNGEE. The CDR3 covers 16 residues. V lost 0 bases and J lost 4, with 11 bases in between. As concerns this clone: Antigen unknown.

Assay used: immunoSEQ multiplex PCR; TCRdb lists only in-frame clones, some missing. Here the sample spans approximately 28,000 clones, 76% being singletons. The sample consisted of CD4+ or CD8+ T cells sorted from blood, taken in a trial of the OX40 agonist ivuxolimab. This receptor was obtained from an adult with an advanced solid tumor such as melanoma, head and neck, liver or kidney cancer. The rearrangement joins TRBV9 to TRBJ2-6; D not certain. CDR3 in DNA: TGTGCCAGCAGCGTAGCCTGGCTATCGGGGGCCAACGTCCTGACTTTC. This codes for CASSVAWLSGANVLTF.